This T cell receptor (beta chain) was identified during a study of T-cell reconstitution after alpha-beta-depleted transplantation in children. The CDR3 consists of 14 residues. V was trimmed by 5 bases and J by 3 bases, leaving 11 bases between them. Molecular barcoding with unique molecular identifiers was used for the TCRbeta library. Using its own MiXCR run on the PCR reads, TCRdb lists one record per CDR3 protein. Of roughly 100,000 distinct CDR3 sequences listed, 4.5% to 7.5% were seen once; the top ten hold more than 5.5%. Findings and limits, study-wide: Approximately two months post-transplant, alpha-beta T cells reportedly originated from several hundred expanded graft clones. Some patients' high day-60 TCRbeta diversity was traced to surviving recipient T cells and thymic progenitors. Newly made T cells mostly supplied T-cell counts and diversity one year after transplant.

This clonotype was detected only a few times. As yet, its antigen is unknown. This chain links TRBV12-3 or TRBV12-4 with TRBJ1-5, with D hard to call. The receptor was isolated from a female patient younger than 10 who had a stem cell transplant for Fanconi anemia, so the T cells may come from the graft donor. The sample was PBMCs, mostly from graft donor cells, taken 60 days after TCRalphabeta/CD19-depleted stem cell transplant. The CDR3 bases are TGTGCCAGCAGTCGAGCGGTTCACAATCAGCCCCAGCATTTT. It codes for CASSRAVHNQPQHF.